A selection of T cell receptor beta chains follows, all from one sample in a study of blood T cell repertoires in COVID-19. Libraries were prepared by immunoSEQ multiplex PCR; TCRdb keeps only in-frame clonotypes and omits some of them. The sample holds 60,000 to 70,000 clones; approximately 86% are singletons and the top ten take 1.4%. Sequenced input: peripheral blood. These receptors were taken from an older woman with acute or convalescent COVID-19. The CDR3 runs from the conserved cysteine through the conserved F or W. The order of the fields is J gene, clone size, D gene, V gene, CDR3 DNA, CDR3 protein. D genes are given only for firm matches. Expanded clones get a size class; other rows say once, few or many, or leave the size out.

>TRBJ2-5|.|.|TRBV11-1
TGTGCCAGCAGCGTCACGCTCACACAAGAGACCCAGTACTTC
CASSVTLTQETQYF
>TRBJ1-6|.|.|TRBV28
TGTGCCAGCAGTCTTAATAATTCACCCCTCCACTTT
CASSLNNSPLHF
>TRBJ1-3|.|.|TRBV30
TGTGCCTGGGTCACGACAGCTTTATTCGGAAACACCATATATTTT
CAWVTTALFGNTIYF
>TRBJ1-3|.|TRBD1|TRBV5-1
TGCGCCAGCAGCGCCCTGACAGGGAGCGGAAACACCATATATTTT
CASSALTGSGNTIYF
>TRBJ1-1|.|TRBD1|TRBV10-3
TGTGCCATCAGTGAGCCCCGGACAGGGATCACTGAAGCTTTCTTT
CAISEPRTGITEAFF
>TRBJ2-2|.|.|TRBV7-3
TGTGCCAGCAGCTTGGCGGGGACCGGGGAGCTGTTTTTT
CASSLAGTGELFF
>TRBJ2-1|.|TRBD2|TRBV11-2
TGTGCCAGCAGCCCCCGGACTAGCGGGAGCGGTGGTGAGCAGTTCTTC
CASSPRTSGSGGEQFF
>TRBJ1-5|.|.|TRBV6-5
TGTGCCAGCATGCAGGGTATTCAGCCCCAGCATTTT
CASMQGIQPQHF
>TRBJ1-2|.|.|TRBV19
TGTGCCAGTAGTAGGACAGATTATGGCTACACCTTC
CASSRTDYGYTF
>TRBJ2-7|.|.|TRBV5-5
TGTGCCAGCAGCTTGGTGGCAGGCTCCTACGAGCAGTACTTC
CASSLVAGSYEQYF
>TRBJ2-7|.|TRBD2|TRBV2
TGTGCCAGCATTGCTCTAGGGACTAGCGGGGGGGCCCGCGAGCAGTACTTC
CASIALGTSGGAREQYF
>TRBJ1-2|.|TRBD1|TRBV18
TGTGCCAGCTCACCGAAAACAGGGGAAATAGGCTATGGCTACACCTTC
CASSPKTGEIGYGYTF
>TRBJ1-1|.|.|TRBV7-8
TGTGCCAGCAGCTTACGGGACACTGAAGCTTTCTTT
CASSLRDTEAFF
>TRBJ2-1|once|TRBD2|TRBV29-1
TGCAGCGTTGACCTAAGACTAGCGGGGGGTGTAAATGAGCAGTTCTTC
CSVDLRLAGGVNEQFF
>TRBJ1-1|.|TRBD1|TRBV11-2
TGTGCCAGCAGCTCCCGGGACAGGGGTCTGGCTTTCTTT
CASSSRDRGLAFF
>TRBJ1-4|.|.|TRBV2
TGTGCCAGGAGGATCCCCCCTAATGAAAAACTGTTTTTT
CARRIPPNEKLFF
>TRBJ2-1|.|.|TRBV5-8
TGTGCCAGCAGCTTGACAGGGTTTGAGCAGTTCTTC
CASSLTGFEQFF
>TRBJ2-3|.|.|TRBV7-6
TGTGCCAGCAGCTTAGTCTCGGGTGGCCGCACAGATACGCAGTATTTT
CASSLVSGGRTDTQYF
>TRBJ2-5|.|.|TRBV4-1
TGCGCCAGCAGCCGACTACAAGCCGAGACCCAGTACTTC
CASSRLQAETQYF
>TRBJ2-3|.|.|TRBV24-1
TGTGCCACCAGTGAGGGGACATTAGGAAGGGCAGATACGCAGTATTTT
CATSEGTLGRADTQYF
>TRBJ1-1|.|.|TRBV11-1
TGTGCCAGCAGCTTAAGGGGAGCGGGAGCTTTCTTT
CASSLRGAGAFF
>TRBJ1-1|.|.|TRBV30
TGTGCCTGGACCCGGGGGGGCAGGGGGAACACTGAAGCTTTCTTT
CAWTRGGRGNTEAFF
>TRBJ2-3|.|.|TRBV12-3/TRBV12-4
TGTGCCAGCACTCGGGGGAGAACAGATACGCAGTATTTT
CASTRGRTDTQYF
>TRBJ1-1|.|.|TRBV5-1
TGCGCCAGCAGCCCCGGGGTCTACAGTGAAGCTTTCTTT
CASSPGVYSEAFF
>TRBJ2-5|.|TRBD2|TRBV6-1
TGTGCCAGCAGTGAACGACTAGCGGGGGGGCCTTGGGAGACCCAGTACTTC
CASSERLAGGPWETQYF
>TRBJ1-1|few|.|TRBV11-2
TGTGCCAGCAGCTTAGATCGAACATTTGAAGCTTTCTTT
CASSLDRTFEAFF
>TRBJ1-3|.|TRBD1|TRBV5-1
TGCGCCAGCAGCCAGGGGACAGGTTCTGGAAACACCATATATTTT
CASSQGTGSGNTIYF
>TRBJ1-5|.|.|TRBV13
TGTGCCAGCAGCTTAGTATCAAGTTGGGGCAGGGTAATGAGCAATCAGCCCCAGCATTTT
CASSLVSSWGRVMSNQPQHF
>TRBJ1-5|.|.|TRBV9
TGTGCCAGCAGCGTAGGGCAGAATCAGCCCCAGCATTTT
CASSVGQNQPQHF
>TRBJ1-6|few|.|TRBV6-5
TGTGCCAGCAGCCGCGAGTGGTACTCACCCCTCCACTTT
CASSREWYSPLHF
>TRBJ1-2|.|.|TRBV14
TGTGCCAGCAGCCAAGGTCCAGGGCGCGGTCTCTTC
CASSQGPGRGLF
>TRBJ2-1|.|.|TRBV19
TGTGCCAGTAGTATTTACCACGGGGATGAGCAGTTCTTC
CASSIYHGDEQFF
>TRBJ2-1|.|TRBD2|TRBV7-6
TGTGCCAGCAGCTTAACTAGCGCCGCCTACAATGAGCAGTTCTTC
CASSLTSAAYNEQFF
>TRBJ2-1|few|.|TRBV5-4
TGTGCCAGCAGCTTCTACCGGGGGTCCCTAGCGAGCTCCTACAATGAGCAGTTCTTC
CASSFYRGSLASSYNEQFF
>TRBJ2-7|.|TRBD1|TRBV6-6
TGTGCCAGCAGTTTGACAGGGTTCGAGCAGTACTTC
CASSLTGFEQYF
>TRBJ2-1|.|TRBD1|TRBV30
TGTGCCTGGAGTCGGGACAGGTACAATGAGCAGTTCTTC
CAWSRDRYNEQFF
>TRBJ2-2|few|.|TRBV19
TGTGCCAGTAGTACCCTGGACAGTTATACCGGGGAGCTGTTTTTT
CASSTLDSYTGELFF
>TRBJ2-3|.|TRBD2|TRBV7-2
TGTGCCAGCAGCTTAGCCGGACTAGGATGGGGCGATACGCAGTATTTT
CASSLAGLGWGDTQYF
>TRBJ2-4|.|TRBD1|TRBV3-1/TRBV3-2
TGTGCCAGCAGCGACCGGGACAGAAAAAACATTCAGTACTTC
CASSDRDRKNIQYF
>TRBJ1-6|.|TRBD1|TRBV6-5
TGTGCCAGCAGATCCACAGGGGGCTCTTCACCCCTCCACTTT
CASRSTGGSSPLHF
>TRBJ2-1|.|.|TRBV7-9
TGTGCCAGCAGCTTTGCGGTAGAGCAGTTCTTC
CASSFAVEQFF
>TRBJ2-4|.|TRBD1|TRBV28
TGTGCCAGCAGTTTGGTCAGGGGGCGAAACATTCAGTACTTC
CASSLVRGRNIQYF
>TRBJ2-2|.|.|TRBV12-3/TRBV12-4
TGTGCCAGCAGCCCCTCCACCGGGGAGCTGTTTTTT
CASSPSTGELFF
>TRBJ2-2|.|.|TRBV7-2
TGTGCCAGCAGCTTAGTTGGTGGGAGAAACACCGGGGAGCTGTTTTTT
CASSLVGGRNTGELFF
>TRBJ1-3|.|.|TRBV29-1
TGCAGCGTTGAATCGAGAACAGGATCGGGAAACACCATATATTTT
CSVESRTGSGNTIYF
>TRBJ1-3|.|.|TRBV19
TGTGCCAGTAGCAGGGGCGGCTCTGGAAACACCATATATTTT
CASSRGGSGNTIYF
>TRBJ1-2|.|.|TRBV28
TGTGCCAGCAGGGGGCCAGGCTATGGCTACACCTTC
CASRGPGYGYTF
>TRBJ1-2|.|TRBD1|TRBV5-1
TGCGCCAGCAGTACCGGGTCAGGGGGGCACTATGGCTACACCTTC
CASSTGSGGHYGYTF
>TRBJ2-7|.|TRBD2|TRBV6-2/TRBV6-3
TGTGCCAGCAGTTACGCTAGCGGGAGGGACTACGAGCAGTACTTC
CASSYASGRDYEQYF
>TRBJ1-2|.|TRBD1|TRBV2
TGTGCCAGCAGTCGACAGGGACAATATGGCTACACCTTC
CASSRQGQYGYTF
>TRBJ2-7|.|TRBD2|TRBV18
TGTGCCAGCTCGGCCGTAGGGGCGGGGGGTTCCTACGAGCAGTACTTC
CASSAVGAGGSYEQYF
>TRBJ1-4|.|TRBD1|TRBV6-1
TGTGCCAGCAGGATGCCGGGACAGGGAGACGAAAAACTGTTTTTT
CASRMPGQGDEKLFF
>TRBJ1-5|.|.|TRBV6-6
TGTGCCAGCATTAACGGGGAGGGCAATCAGCCCCAGCATTTT
CASINGEGNQPQHF
>TRBJ1-1|few|.|TRBV10-3
TGTGCCATCAGTGATCCCAGTTTGAACACTGAAGCTTTCTTT
CAISDPSLNTEAFF